These T cell receptor beta chains were read from a single sample in a study of cytomegalovirus exposure and HLA in healthy donors. Repertoires were generated with immunoSEQ multiplex PCR, while TCRdb's copy carries only in-frame clones and drops some. The data show 70,000 to 95,000 clones, approximately 80% seen once. Specimen: PBMCs. The receptors stem from a man between 45 and 60 years old in good health and CMV-seronegative. The CDR3 runs from the conserved cysteine through the conserved F or W. A D gene is named only where the DNA matches it firmly. Only some rows state a clone size, as once, few, many or a class for expanded clones.

cdr3_aa	cdr3_nt	d_call	v_call	j_call	clone_size
CASSAAGGGYEQYF	TGTGCCAGCAGTGCGGCGGGCGGGGGGTACGAGCAGTACTTC	TRBD2	TRBV2	TRBJ2-7	-
CASSVDRGSPLHF	TGTGCCAGCAGCGTGGACAGGGGTTCACCCCTCCACTTT	TRBD1	TRBV9	TRBJ1-6	-
CASSLRGVLNTGELFF	TGTGCCAGCAGCTTGCGGGGGGTCCTGAACACCGGGGAGCTGTTTTTT	TRBD2	TRBV5-6	TRBJ2-2	-
CASSAAGDIGLPLHF	TGTGCCAGCAGCGCCGCGGGGGACATCGGGCTACCCCTCCACTTT	-	TRBV6-4	TRBJ1-6	-
CASQLAGEVGELFF	TGTGCCAGCCAGCTAGCGGGGGAGGTGGGGGAGCTGTTTTTT	TRBD2	TRBV6-5	TRBJ2-2	few
CASSPGTPTGNYGYTF	TGCGCCAGCAGCCCCGGGACTCCCACGGGTAACTATGGCTACACCTTC	-	TRBV4-3	TRBJ1-2	-
CASSQDRNNYEQYF	TGCGCCAGCAGCCAAGATCGAAACAACTACGAGCAGTACTTC	-	TRBV4-1	TRBJ2-7	-
CASSLFTGTGQPQHF	TGCGCCAGCAGCTTGTTTACAGGGACAGGTCAGCCCCAGCATTTT	TRBD1	TRBV5-1	TRBJ1-5	-
CASSELTVVNTEAFF	TGTGCCAGCAGCGAGCTGACAGTCGTTAACACTGAAGCTTTCTTT	-	TRBV9	TRBJ1-1	-
CASRGIGGRHNSPLHF	TGTGCCAGCAGAGGGATAGGGGGCAGGCATAATTCACCCCTCCACTTT	TRBD1	TRBV2	TRBJ1-6	-
CASSAGQKFNYGYTF	TGTGCCAGCAGCGCCGGACAGAAATTTAACTATGGCTACACCTTC	-	TRBV13	TRBJ1-2	-
CSARDTPGYTF	TGCAGTGCTAGGGACACCCCCGGCTACACCTTC	-	TRBV20-1	TRBJ1-2	-
CASRQGGTEAFF	TGTGCCAGTCGGCAGGGGGGCACTGAAGCTTTCTTT	TRBD1	TRBV19	TRBJ1-1	once
CASSSTLDRDGYTF	TGTGCCAGCAGCTCTACCCTGGACAGGGATGGCTACACCTTC	TRBD1	TRBV5-6	TRBJ1-2	few
CATSRDAGAETQYF	TGTGCCACCAGCAGAGATGCGGGGGCGGAGACCCAGTACTTC	-	TRBV15	TRBJ2-5	-
CASSLGQGDYNEQFF	TGCGCCAGCAGCTTGGGACAGGGGGACTACAATGAGCAGTTCTTC	TRBD1	TRBV5-1	TRBJ2-1	-
CASSPRQEPGTF	TGTGCCAGCAGCCCCCGACAGGAACCGGGGACCTTC	-	TRBV7-9	TRBJ1-2	-
CAISDAGGLSYEQYF	TGTGCCATCAGTGACGCAGGGGGCTTATCCTACGAGCAGTACTTC	TRBD1	TRBV10-3	TRBJ2-7	few
CASSRTGRNAFF	TGTGCCAGCAGCCGGACAGGGAGAAATGCTTTCTTT	TRBD1	TRBV5-6	TRBJ1-1	-
CASSKAASGGAVDTQYF	TGCGCCAGCAGCAAAGCCGCTAGCGGGGGGGCGGTAGATACGCAGTATTTT	TRBD2	TRBV5-1	TRBJ2-3	-
CASSPGLPGNTIYF	TGTGCCAGCAGCCCAGGGCTGCCCGGAAACACCATATATTTT	-	TRBV21-1	TRBJ1-3	-
CASSRSGQGPLEQYF	TGCGCCAGCAGCCGGAGTGGACAGGGCCCACTCGAGCAGTACTTC	TRBD1	TRBV4-1	TRBJ2-7	-
CASSPKGANTEAFF	TGTGCCAGCTCACCAAAAGGAGCGAACACTGAAGCTTTCTTT	-	TRBV18	TRBJ1-1	-
CASSQGFTRGTEAFF	TGCGCCAGCAGCCAAGGGTTCACTCGGGGCACTGAAGCTTTCTTT	-	TRBV4-3	TRBJ1-1	-
CASSQLTTVDNSPLHF	TGCGCCAGCAGCCAACTGACGACAGTCGATAATTCACCCCTCCACTTT	-	TRBV4-3	TRBJ1-6	-
CASSLNPTTRGETQYF	TGTGCCAGCAGCTTAAACCCCACGACTCGAGGAGAGACCCAGTACTTC	-	TRBV7-3	TRBJ2-5	-
CALQSGKGNQPQHF	TGTGCCTTACAAAGCGGGAAGGGCAATCAGCCCCAGCATTTT	-	TRBV30	TRBJ1-5	-
CASILAGGSEQYF	TGTGCCAGCATACTTGCGGGGGGCTCCGAGCAGTACTTC	TRBD2	TRBV6-1	TRBJ2-7	many
CASSRDWDNQPQHF	TGTGCCAGCAGTCGGGACTGGGACAATCAGCCCCAGCATTTT	-	TRBV7-8	TRBJ1-5	-
CAWGRGNTEAFF	TGTGCCTGGGGGCGGGGGAACACTGAAGCTTTCTTT	-	TRBV30	TRBJ1-1	few
CATAPGVDPWYGYTF	TGTGCCACCGCCCCGGGGGTTGACCCTTGGTATGGCTACACCTTC	-	TRBV15	TRBJ1-2	-
CASSITRGTSGGANEQFF	TGTGCCAGTAGTATAACCCGGGGGACTAGCGGGGGGGCGAATGAGCAGTTCTTC	TRBD2	TRBV19	TRBJ2-1	-
CSGQGASNEQFF	TGCAGCGGACAGGGGGCCAGCAATGAGCAGTTCTTC	TRBD1	TRBV29-1	TRBJ2-1	-
CASSALDRGSYEQYF	TGTGCCAGCAGCGCTCTAGACAGGGGTTCCTACGAGCAGTACTTC	TRBD1	TRBV5-6	TRBJ2-7	-
CASSLLANNSPLHF	TGTGCCAGCAGTTTATTGGCCAATAATTCACCCCTCCACTTT	-	TRBV28	TRBJ1-6	-
CATSRDQGSTFF	TGTGCCACCAGCAGAGATCAGGGGTCAACTTTCTTT	-	TRBV15	TRBJ1-1	-
CASSGQGQGTDTQYF	TGTGCCAGCAGTGGACAGGGTCAGGGCACAGATACGCAGTATTTT	TRBD1	TRBV2	TRBJ2-3	-
CASSLPSRGNGNEKLFF	TGTGCCAGCAGCTTACCATCCCGCGGGAACGGTAATGAAAAACTGTTTTTT	-	TRBV11-2	TRBJ1-4	once
CSVREGSYNSPLHF	TGCAGCGTTAGGGAGGGCTCCTATAATTCACCCCTCCACTTT	-	TRBV29-1	TRBJ1-6	-
CASSQDPGDQPQHF	TGCGCCAGCAGCCAAGATCCGGGGGATCAGCCCCAGCATTTT	-	TRBV4-1	TRBJ1-5	few